This T cell receptor beta chain is from a study of T cell responses to AZD1222 COVID-19 vaccine. A word on this clone: The target antigen is unknown.

Study conclusions and caveats: The donor group comprised mostly white British people and more females; the analysis possibly underestimated clonal diversity. At baseline, just a handful of AZD1222 recipients tested seropositive.

V was shortened by 3 bases and J by 1 base, with 6 bases between the two germline ends. The germline V gene encodes CDR1 GTSNPN and CDR2 SVGIG (reference sequence). The CDR3 consists of 12 residues. Using immunoSEQ multiplex PCR, the repertoire was profiled, and TCRdb retains in-frame clones only, with some absent. Of about 160,000 clones listed, around 90% were seen once; the top ten hold 4.4%. The specimen was peripheral blood, collected on day 0 of MenACWY control vaccination. This clonotype originated in an adult in good health. V usage is TRBV30 and J usage is TRBJ1-1; tentatively, D is TRBD1 (5 bases). DNA of the CDR3: TGTGCCTGGAGGCAGGGGAACACTGAAGCTTTCTTT. This sequence encodes CAWRQGNTEAFF.